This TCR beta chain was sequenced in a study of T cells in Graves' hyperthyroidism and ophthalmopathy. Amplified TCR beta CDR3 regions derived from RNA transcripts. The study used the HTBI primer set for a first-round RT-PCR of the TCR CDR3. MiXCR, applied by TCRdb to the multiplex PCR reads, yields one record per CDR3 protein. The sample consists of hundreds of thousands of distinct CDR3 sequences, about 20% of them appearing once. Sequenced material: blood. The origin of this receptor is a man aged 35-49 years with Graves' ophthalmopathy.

CDR3 region: CASSIISRTYQETQYF. The CDR3 nucleotides are TGTGCCAGTAGTATAATTTCGAGGACCTATCAGGAGACCCAGTACTTC. V usage is TRBV19 and J usage is TRBJ2-5; D is uncertain. Trimming removed 2 bases at V and 5 bases at J, with 18 bases between. The CDR3 spans 16 residues. The germline CDR1 and CDR2 sequences are LNHDA and SQIVND (reference sequence). Drawing the rest from reference TRBV19 and TRBJ2-5, the complete variable domain is DGGITQSPKYLFRKEGQNVTLSCEQNLNHDAMYWYRQDPGQGLRLIYYSQIVNDFQKGDIAEGYSVSREKKESFPLTVTSAQKNPTAFYLCASSIISRTYQETQYFGPGTRLLVL.